These 18 T cell receptor beta chains were sequenced from one sample in a study of CD8 T cells in ankylosing spondylitis. TCRdb ran MiXCR on the 5' RACE reads and lists one entry per CDR3 protein. This table holds about 200,000 distinct CDR3 sequences, roughly 25% found once. The sample comprised blood, either unsorted or a sorted T cell fraction (not recorded which). The receptor source for this set is a male donor with ankylosing spondylitis or in good health (not recorded which).

This clonotype was observed at least ten times. The chain joins TRBV29-1 to TRBJ2-7; D remains unclear. CDR1 and CDR2 (germline): SQVTM, ANQGSEA. The V end lost 0 bases, the J end lost 4 bases, and 13 bases lay between the germline ends. The CDR3 totals 14 residues. The CDR3 here is CSVEDWARPYEQYF. In nucleotides, the CDR3 is TGCAGCGTTGAAGATTGGGCCAGACCATACGAGCAGTACTTC.

This clonotype was observed many times. V is TRBV6-1 and J is TRBJ2-7; TRBD2 agrees at 7 bases. Trimming removed 6 bases from V and 6 bases from J; junction bases left unmatched: 14. The germline CDR1 and CDR2 sequences are MNHNS and SASEGT. This CDR3 is 15 amino acids long. The CDR3 protein is CASREPGLSVPEQYF. The CDR3 DNA reads TGTGCCAGCAGGGAACCGGGACTAAGTGTTCCCGAGCAGTACTTC.

In its sample, this clonotype was seen a few times. CDR3 nucleotide sequence: TGTGCCATCAGTGACGGGGGTGCTGGGGCCAACGTCCTGACTTTC. Amino acids: CAISDGGAGANVLTF. V is TRBV10-3 and J is TRBJ2-6; possibly TRBD2 for D (6 bases). This CDR3 region has 15 residues. The germline gives CDR1 ENHRY, CDR2 SYGVKD. The V gene lost 3 bases and the J gene lost 2 bases, with 8 bases spanning the gap.

This clonotype was seen ten or more times. This chain uses TRBV5-1 with TRBJ1-6; tentatively, D is TRBD1 (6 bases). Germline CDR1 is SGHRS and CDR2 is YFSETQ. This CDR3 region has 19 residues. The germline V and J ends were trimmed by 4 bases and 1 base, with 21 bases remaining between them. The CDR3, as DNA: TGCGCCAGCAGCATAAACGCACCGGGACAAACGTCCTATAATTCACCCCTCCACTTT. Amino acids: CASSINAPGQTSYNSPLHF.

The chain carries TRBV30 and TRBJ2-1, with D uncertain. Germline CDR1 is GTSNPN and CDR2 is SVGIG (reference sequence). V dropped 0 bases and J dropped 5 bases, with 14 bases sitting between them. The CDR3 loop spans 15 amino acids. The chain's CDR3 is CAWSVMGPVHNEQFF. Here the CDR3 DNA reads TGTGCCTGGAGTGTAATGGGCCCAGTCCACAATGAGCAGTTCTTC.

This clonotype was seen at least ten times. The chain has TRBV10-3 and TRBJ2-3; 11 positions agree with TRBD2. Germline lookup yields CDR1 ENHRY and CDR2 SYGVKD. The CDR3 spans 16 residues. The ends lost 3 bases at V and 2 bases at J; junction bases unmatched: 4. The chain's CDR3 is CAISDSSGRTTDTQYF. In DNA form, the CDR3 reads TGTGCCATCAGTGACTCTAGCGGGAGGACCACAGATACGCAGTATTTT.

This chain uses TRBV27 with TRBJ1-3; the D gene is possibly TRBD1 (5 bases). The germline V gene encodes CDR1 MNHEY and CDR2 SMNVEV (reference sequence). The CDR3 is made up of 16 amino acids. V dropped 6 bases and J dropped 0 bases, with 15 bases sitting between them. This chain's CDR3 is CASRPAGLSSGNTIYF. As DNA, the CDR3 is TGTGCCAGCAGACCCGCGGGACTTAGCTCTGGAAACACCATATATTTT.

This clonotype was observed a few times. The J gene is TRBJ2-1, the V gene TRBV7-2; the D is unclear. Trimming stripped 1 base from V and 2 bases from J, with 9 bases between. Germline V gene lookup returns CDR1 SGHTA and CDR2 FQGNSA. CDR3 size: 15 residues. CDR3 in DNA: TGTGCCAGCAGCTTAGATACAGCGCCCTACAATGAGCAGTTCTTC. Translated, it gives CASSLDTAPYNEQFF.

This clonotype came up a few times. The gene calls are TRBV12-3 or TRBV12-4 and TRBJ2-1, with 9 positions matching TRBD2. The V and J ends lost 5 bases and 5 bases, in that order; junction bases with no gene match: 16. The CDR3 loop spans 18 amino acids. The CDR3 coding sequence is TGTGCCAGCAGTCTCAGGAACCTAGCGGGGCTCAGGAACAATGAGCAGTTCTTC. Its translation is CASSLRNLAGLRNNEQFF.

This chain connects TRBV7-2 to TRBJ2-7, with TRBD2 matching 8 bases. The V gene's germline CDR1 is SGHTA and CDR2 FQGNSA. J gave up 6 bases and V 7 bases, and 11 bases lay outside the gene matches. CDR3 size: 14 residues. The chain's CDR3 is CASTSGSGRGEQYF. Written as DNA, the CDR3 is TGTGCCAGCACCAGCGGCTCCGGGAGGGGCGAGCAGTACTTC. The full variable domain, completed using reference TRBV7-2 and TRBJ2-7, is GAGVSQSPSNKVTEKGKDVELRCDPISGHTALYWYRQSLGQGLEFLIYFQGNSAPDKSGLPSDRFSAERTGGSVSTLTIQRTQQEDSAVYLCASTSGSGRGEQYFGPGTRLTVT.

This clonotype has ten or more counts. The chain carries TRBV20-1 and TRBJ2-1; TRBD2 agrees at 10 bases. Germline CDR1 reads DFQATT; CDR2 reads SNEGSKA (reference sequence). The CDR3 runs 17 residues. V shed 0 bases and J 1 base; nucleotides not matched to a gene: 6. The CDR3 coding sequence is TGCAGTGCTAGAGATCAGAGCGGGAGGGCTTCCTACAATGAGCAGTTCTTC. It specifies CSARDQSGRASYNEQFF.

There are many counts of this clonotype. The chain's CDR3 is CSVKAGVSTEQYF. CDR3 nucleotide sequence: TGCAGCGTAAAAGCGGGAGTTTCAACCGAGCAGTACTTC. This chain connects TRBV29-1 to TRBJ2-7, with 8 bases that match TRBD2. The CDR3 is made up of 13 amino acids. V lost 6 bases, J lost 6 bases, and 10 bases stayed unmatched. CDR1 and CDR2 (germline): SQVTM, ANQGSEA.

There are many counts of this clonotype. The chain carries TRBV29-1 and TRBJ2-7; D uncertain. The ends were cut back, 4 bases at V and 6 bases at J, with 19 bases in the middle. The CDR3 is 14 residues long. Germline CDR1 reads SQVTM; CDR2 reads ANQGSEA. This CDR3 reads CSVGSPGTAAEQYF. The CDR3 DNA follows: TGCAGCGTTGGATCCCCCGGAACAGCAGCCGAGCAGTACTTC.

This clonotype was observed many times. The chain joins TRBV4-3 to TRBJ2-3; D call uncertain. The CDR3 spans 15 residues. Germline V lookup: CDR1 LGHNA, CDR2 YSLEER. Trimming removed 2 bases at V and 2 bases at J, with 11 bases between. CDR3 DNA sequence: TGCGCCAGCAGCCAAAACGGCGACCACACAGATACGCAGTATTTT. Its protein product is CASSQNGDHTDTQYF.

V and J are TRBV20-1 and TRBJ1-5; TRBD1 matches 7 bases. This CDR3 region has 14 residues. The ends lost 0 bases at V and 4 bases at J; junction bases unmatched: 3. Per the germline V gene, CDR1 is DFQATT and CDR2 is SNEGSKA (reference sequence). CDR3 bases: TGCAGTGCTAGAGACGCGACAGGGAATCAGCCCCAGCATTTT. Amino acid sequence: CSARDATGNQPQHF.

Many counts were recorded for this clonotype. This rearrangement joins TRBV20-1 to TRBJ2-7; 11 nucleotides agree with TRBD1. J gave up 4 bases and V 6 bases, and 5 bases lay outside the gene matches. Per the germline V gene, CDR1 is DFQATT and CDR2 is SNEGSKA (reference sequence). The CDR3 totals 13 residues. In DNA, the CDR3 is TGCAGTGCACCGGACAGGGGGCAATACGAGCAGTACTTC. It codes for CSAPDRGQYEQYF.

This chain uses TRBV5-6 with TRBJ2-3; 7 nucleotides match TRBD1. V dropped 4 bases and J dropped 5; count of bases not matched to a gene: 7. This CDR3 region has 14 residues. Germline loops: CDR1 SGHDT, CDR2 YYEEEE. The CDR3: CASSGDSLKDTQYF. The CDR3 DNA reads TGTGCCAGCAGCGGGGACAGCCTGAAAGATACGCAGTATTTT.

The V gene is TRBV4-1, the J gene TRBJ2-7, with unresolved D. The germline CDR1 and CDR2 sequences are MGHRA and YSYEKL. Trimming took 1 base from V and 1 from J, leaving 8 bases between them. This CDR3 region has 14 residues. The DNA for the CDR3 is TGCGCCAGCAGCCAAGGTCTAGTTTCCTACGAGCAGTACTTC. Its translation: CASSQGLVSYEQYF.